Given below is one T cell receptor (beta chain) in context. Its antigen is not known. This sample was included in a study of blood T cells in healthy people across ages. Study-level results: Lack of knowledge of donor CMV status possibly confounded expanded clonotype changes. When one million T cells were used, diversity estimates were thought to be underestimates.

The donors, healthy Caucasians from Russia, were aged roughly 6 to 90. A second PCR of about 7 to 12 cycles used a sample-barcoded 5' primer and a J-beta primer mix. Unique molecular identifiers of 12 random nucleotides labeled each cDNA. TCRdb re-called the 5' RACE reads through MiXCR, storing one row per CDR3 protein. Of over 300,000 distinct CDR3 sequences in the sample, roughly half were seen once. Trimming cost V 3 bases and J 0 bases; bases outside gene matches: 8. The germline gives CDR1 SGHAT, CDR2 FQNNGV. The CDR3 has 19 residues. The gene calls are TRBV11-2 and TRBJ2-6; 10 bases align to TRBD1. The sequencing input was blood. The sequence was collected from a man in his fifties or sixties in good health. The CDR3 sequence: CASSFQGGQGSSGANVLTF. CDR3 nucleotide sequence: TGTGCCAGCAGCTTCCAAGGGGGACAGGGGAGCTCTGGGGCCAACGTCCTGACTTTC.